This TCR beta chain was found in a study of identical twins. As concerns this clonotype: The target antigen is unknown.

TCRdb fed the 5' RACE reads into MiXCR, producing one record per CDR3 protein. In the table there are 500,000 to 550,000 distinct CDR3 sequences, 22% of which are singletons. Points from the study as a whole: The models systematically underestimated how much out-of-frame TCR alpha was shared in monozygotic twins.

With 6 bases clipped from V and 5 bases from J, the junction kept 6 bases outside the gene matches. CDR3 length equals 15 residues. Germline loops: CDR1 KGHSH, CDR2 LQKENI. These records were also assigned to another study, of T cells expressing NK-cell markers.

This receptor was taken from a woman younger than 30 in good health. The sequencing sample was made of CD4+ T cells sorted from blood. The chain recombines TRBV18 with TRBJ2-5; TRBD2 agrees at 13 bases. The chain's CDR3 is CASSRTSGGRETQYF. The DNA of the CDR3 is TGTGCCAGCTCGCGGACTAGCGGGGGCCGGGAGACCCAGTACTTC. The variable domain in full, with the rest retrieved from reference TRBV18 and TRBJ2-5, is NAGVMQNPRHLVRRRGQEARLRCSPMKGHSHVYWYRQLPEEGLKFMVYLQKENIIDESGMPKERFSAEFPKEGPSILRIQQVVRGDSAAYFCASSRTSGGRETQYFGPGTRLLVL.